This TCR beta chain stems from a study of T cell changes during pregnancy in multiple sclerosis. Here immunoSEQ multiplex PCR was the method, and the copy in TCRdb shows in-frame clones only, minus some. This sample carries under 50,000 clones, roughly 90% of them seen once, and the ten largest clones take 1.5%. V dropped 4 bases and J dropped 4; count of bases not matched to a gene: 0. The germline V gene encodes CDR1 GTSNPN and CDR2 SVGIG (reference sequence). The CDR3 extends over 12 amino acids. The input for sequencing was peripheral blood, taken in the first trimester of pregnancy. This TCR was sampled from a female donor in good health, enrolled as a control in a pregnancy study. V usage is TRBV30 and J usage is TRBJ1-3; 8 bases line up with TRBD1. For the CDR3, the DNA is TGTGCCTGGACAGGGGGCGGAAACACCATATATTTT. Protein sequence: CAWTGGGNTIYF.